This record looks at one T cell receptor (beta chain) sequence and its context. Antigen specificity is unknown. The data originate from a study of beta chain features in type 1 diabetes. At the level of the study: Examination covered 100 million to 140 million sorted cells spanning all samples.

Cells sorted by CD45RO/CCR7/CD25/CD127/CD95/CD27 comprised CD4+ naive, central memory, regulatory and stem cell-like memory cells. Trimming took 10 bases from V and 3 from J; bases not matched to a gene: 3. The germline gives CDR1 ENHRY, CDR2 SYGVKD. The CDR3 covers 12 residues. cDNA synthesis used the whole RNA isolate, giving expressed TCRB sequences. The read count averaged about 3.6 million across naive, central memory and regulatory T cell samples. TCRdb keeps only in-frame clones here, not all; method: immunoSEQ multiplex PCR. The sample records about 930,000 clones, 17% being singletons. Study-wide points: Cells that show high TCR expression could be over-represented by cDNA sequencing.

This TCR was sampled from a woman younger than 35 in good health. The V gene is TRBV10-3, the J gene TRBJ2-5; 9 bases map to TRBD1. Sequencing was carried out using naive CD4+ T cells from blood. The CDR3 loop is CATRDREETQYF. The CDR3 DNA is TGTGCCACCCGGGACAGGGAAGAGACCCAGTACTTC.